Each of the 30 T cell receptor beta chains below was sequenced from the same sample in a study of blood T cells in healthy people across ages. The authors ran a second PCR of 7 to 11 cycles using a sample-barcoded 5' primer and a J-beta primer mix. TCRdb re-analysed the 5' RACE reads in MiXCR, keeping a single row per CDR3 protein. The table has approximately 800,000 distinct CDR3 sequences, around a quarter seen once; the top ten hold roughly 3.1%. The same sample was also used in a study of T cells of mothers and their children.

The specimen was blood. These receptors were collected from a boy aged 5-17 years in good health.

The chain has TRBV7-9 and TRBJ2-3, with D unclear. This CDR3 spans 12 amino acids. CDR1 and CDR2 (germline): SEHNR, FQNEAQ (reference sequence). V was cut by 5 bases and J by 7 bases, with 10 bases left in between. The CDR3 loop is CASSGPQNTQYF. In DNA form, the CDR3 reads TGTGCCAGCAGCGGACCCCAGAATACGCAGTATTTT.

V and J are TRBV3-1 and TRBJ2-6; D unclear. V was pared by 3 bases and J by 0 bases, with 6 bases between. CDR1 and CDR2 from the germline V gene are LGHDT and YNNKEL (reference sequence). The CDR3 extends over 15 amino acids. The DNA for the CDR3 is TGTGCCAGCAGCCAGACCCGCTCTGGGGCCAACGTCCTGACTTTC. Translated, it gives CASSQTRSGANVLTF.

The table lists this clonotype with a count of one. The genes are TRBV10-3 and TRBJ2-7; D possibly corresponds to TRBD1 (5 bases). Trimming stripped 11 bases from V and 3 bases from J, with 11 bases between. The CDR3 extends over 11 amino acids. CDR1 is ENHRY and CDR2 is SYGVKD in the germline V gene. DNA of the CDR3: TGTGCCGCCAGCAGGGACTACGAGCAGTACTTC. Its protein is CAASRDYEQYF.

V is TRBV4-1 and J is TRBJ1-5; 9 nucleotides line up with TRBD1. Germline values: CDR1 MGHRA, CDR2 YSYEKL. The CDR3 runs to 16 residues. Trimming removed 5 bases from V and 5 bases from J; junction bases left unmatched: 10. The CDR3 DNA reads as TGCGCCAGCAGCTTAAGCGTCGGACAGGGGTATCAGCCCCAGCATTTT. This encodes CASSLSVGQGYQPQHF.

The chain couples TRBV24-1 to TRBJ2-2; 7 bases agree with TRBD1. Germline V gene sequence: CDR1 KGHDR, CDR2 SFDVKD. Trimming cost V 1 base and J 2 bases; bases outside gene matches: 3. The CDR3 loop spans 16 amino acids. CDR3 DNA: TGTGCCACCAGTGATTTCGGGACAGTTAACACCGGGGAGCTGTTTTTT. Protein product: CATSDFGTVNTGELFF.

The chain couples TRBV25-1 to TRBJ1-6; the D gene is possibly TRBD1 (6 bases). CDR1 and CDR2 from the germline V gene are MGHDK and SYGVNS. The CDR3 consists of 16 residues. Trimming took off 0 bases at V and 8 bases at J, with 14 bases between the two ends. CDR3 in amino acids: CASSEYGGAGDSPLHF. CDR3 nucleotide sequence: TGTGCCAGCAGTGAATACGGGGGCGCGGGTGATTCACCCCTCCACTTT.

This clonotype appeared a few times. The gene calls are TRBV29-1 and TRBJ2-5; the D is unclear. The CDR3 is made up of 16 amino acids. Deletions cut 4 bases from V and 5 bases from J, with 23 bases between. Looked up from germline, CDR1 is SQVTM and CDR2 is ANQGSEA. The DNA of the CDR3 is TGCAGCGTTGTTGGCTCCTATGCAGGTGATTCGGAGACCCAGTACTTC. This codes for CSVVGSYAGDSETQYF.

J is TRBJ1-2 and V is TRBV24-1, with a possible D match to TRBD1 (5 bases). The CDR3 runs 13 residues. Germline V gives CDR1 KGHDR, CDR2 SFDVKD. Trimming shortened V by 7 bases and J by 4 bases, and 12 bases separated the two germline ends. This chain's CDR3 is CATSSRDAYGYTF. CDR3 DNA sequence: TGTGCCACCAGCAGCCGGGACGCCTATGGCTACACCTTC.

CDR3 protein: CASSYLAGGLIEQFF. CDR3 DNA sequence: TGTGCCAGCAGCTATTTAGCGGGGGGGCTAATTGAGCAGTTCTTC. The genes are TRBV12-3 or TRBV12-4 and TRBJ2-1; 11 positions agree with TRBD2. Unmatched junction bases numbered 10, after V lost 6 bases and J lost 9 bases. This CDR3 contains 15 residues.

This clonotype has just a few counts. The chain carries TRBV6-2 or TRBV6-3 and TRBJ1-2; D not certain. Trimming left V 7 bases short and J 8 bases short, with 20 bases between. Germline assignment: CDR1 MNHEY and CDR2 SVGEGT. This CDR3 comprises 14 residues. The CDR3 loop reads CASTTITGFGGYTF. The CDR3 nucleotides are TGTGCCAGCACCACTATTACGGGGTTTGGCGGCTACACCTTC.

This clonotype was detected a few times. The chain couples TRBV7-2 to TRBJ2-5; D possibly corresponds to TRBD2 (6 bases). The DNA end favors TRBJ2-7, so the J call may be wrong. The CDR3 covers 15 residues. In germline, CDR1 is SGHTA, CDR2 FQGNSA. CDR3 sequence: CASSLASGSPYEQYF. The CDR3 coding sequence is TGTGCCAGCAGCTTAGCTAGCGGCAGTCCCTACGAGCAGTACTTC.

V and J are TRBV25-1 and TRBJ2-7, with unresolved D. The CDR3 extends over 12 amino acids. Germline CDR1 MGHDK, CDR2 SYGVNS. V lost 1 base and J lost 6, with 7 bases in between. In DNA, the CDR3 is TGTGCCAGCAGTGAATCAGGTTGCGAGCAGTACTTC. Translating gives CASSESGCEQYF.

This clonotype was seen only a few times. The chain recombines TRBV29-1 with TRBJ2-7; a weak D match, TRBD1 (6 bases). Trimming took 6 bases from V and 1 from J, leaving 7 bases between them. The CDR3 has 11 residues. The V gene's germline CDR1 is SQVTM and CDR2 ANQGSEA. For the CDR3, the DNA is TGCAGCGTCCAGGGGTCCTACGAGCAGTACTTC. Encoded protein: CSVQGSYEQYF.

In this sample, this clonotype turned up a few times. The J gene is TRBJ2-7, the V gene TRBV12-3 or TRBV12-4; 7 bases are shared with TRBD1. The DNA end favors TRBJ2-1, so the J call may be wrong. This CDR3 comprises 16 residues. CDR3 residues: CASSQLFVGGSNEQFF. The CDR3 nucleotides read TGTGCCAGCAGTCAACTTTTTGTAGGGGGCTCCAATGAGCAGTTCTTC.

This clonotype was found a few times. The chain is built from TRBV2 and TRBJ2-5, with 9 bases fitting TRBD1. Looked up from germline, CDR1 is SNHLY and CDR2 is FYNNEI. The CDR3 consists of 16 residues. Trimming at V came to 10 bases and at J to 5 bases, leaving 17 bases not matched to a gene. DNA for the CDR3: TGTGCCACCACCCGAGGAGGGACGACAGGGGGGGAGACCCAGTACTTC. Translation gives CATTRGGTTGGETQYF. Full variable domain (outside the CDR3, taken from reference TRBV2 and TRBJ2-5): EPEVTQTPSHQVTQMGQEVILRCVPISNHLYFYWYRQILGQKVEFLVSFYNNEISEKSEIFDDQFSVERPDGSNFTLKIRSTKLEDSAMYFCATTRGGTTGGETQYFGPGTRLLVL.

This clonotype was observed at least ten times. This chain joins TRBV5-1 and TRBJ2-5, with 9 bases identical to TRBD2. The CDR3 is made up of 14 amino acids. Trimming cost V 0 bases and J 3 bases; bases outside gene matches: 0. Germline-derived CDR1 and CDR2 are SGHRS and YFSETQ. CDR3 sequence reads: CASSLVAGEETQYF. CDR3 nucleotides: TGCGCCAGCAGCTTGGTAGCGGGGGAAGAGACCCAGTACTTC.

DNA of the CDR3: TGTGCCAGCAGCGACTTAGACTACGAGCAGTACTTC. Its protein product is CASSDLDYEQYF. The rearrangement links TRBV6-2 or TRBV6-3 to TRBJ2-7; D unclear. CDR3 size: 12 residues. Germline V gene data show CDR1 as MNHEY and CDR2 as SVGEGT. V lost 6 bases and J 3 bases, leaving 9 bases between the germline ends.

This clonotype was detected a few times. The rearrangement joins TRBV7-9 to TRBJ2-6, with D perhaps TRBD1 or TRBD2 (6 bases each). The CDR3 is 20 amino acids. Germline CDR1 reads SEHNR; CDR2 reads FQNEAQ (reference sequence). The germline V and J ends were trimmed by 6 bases and 0 bases, with 24 bases remaining between them. The chain's CDR3 is CASRGRGRDVQSSGANVLTF. CDR3 DNA sequence: TGTGCCAGCAGGGGCCGGGGGCGGGACGTCCAAAGCTCTGGGGCCAACGTCCTGACTTTC.

This clonotype was observed a few times. The V and J genes are TRBV20-1 and TRBJ1-1; no clear D. Germline CDR1 reads DFQATT; CDR2 reads SNEGSKA (reference sequence). With 3 bases removed from V and 1 base from J, the gap between germline ends came to 9 bases. The CDR3 is 13 residues long. The CDR3 nucleotides are TGCAGTGCTAGGGACCGGCGGAACACTGAAGCTTTCTTT. Amino acids: CSARDRRNTEAFF.

The genes are TRBV2 and TRBJ2-7; 11 bases align to TRBD2. The CDR3 length is 15 residues. With V trimmed by 7 bases and J by 2 bases, 7 bases remained unmatched. The germline V gene encodes CDR1 SNHLY and CDR2 FYNNEI. The CDR3 here is CASKKGTSGAYEQYF. CDR3 nucleotides: TGTGCCAGCAAAAAAGGGACTAGCGGTGCCTACGAGCAGTACTTC. Complete variable domain (other parts from reference TRBV2 and TRBJ2-7): EPEVTQTPSHQVTQMGQEVILRCVPISNHLYFYWYRQILGQKVEFLVSFYNNEISEKSEIFDDQFSVERPDGSNFTLKIRSTKLEDSAMYFCASKKGTSGAYEQYFGPGTRLTVT.

This clonotype was seen only a few times. V and J are TRBV7-3 and TRBJ2-5; D is possibly TRBD2 (5 bases). The end of the DNA fits TRBJ2-7 better, so the J call may be wrong. CDR3 size: 13 residues. Germline lookup yields CDR1 SGHTA and CDR2 FQGTGA. Here the CDR3 DNA reads TGTGCCAGCAGCTTGGAGGCTCCGGACGAGCAGTACTTC. Translation gives CASSLEAPDEQYF.

This rearrangement joins TRBV12-3 or TRBV12-4 to TRBJ2-1; 8 positions match TRBD1. There are 15 residues in the CDR3. Trimming at V came to 5 bases and at J to 2 bases, leaving 5 bases not matched to a gene. CDR3 sequence reads: CASSEDRVPYNEQFF. The CDR3, as DNA: TGTGCCAGCAGTGAGGACAGGGTCCCCTACAATGAGCAGTTCTTC.

The J gene is TRBJ1-2, the V gene TRBV6-5; perhaps TRBD1 as D (5 bases). The germline gives CDR1 MNHEY, CDR2 SVGAGI. Trimming shortened V by 4 bases and J by 8 bases, and 17 bases separated the two germline ends. The CDR3 has 14 residues. The CDR3 is CASSSGTNMGGYTF. CDR3 nucleotide sequence: TGTGCCAGCAGTTCCGGGACTAATATGGGGGGCTACACCTTC.

The rearrangement joins TRBV9 to TRBJ1-3, with TRBD1 as a possible D gene (5 bases). CDR3 size: 15 residues. V was clipped by 0 bases and J by 2 bases, with 9 bases between them. The germline gives CDR1 SGDLS, CDR2 YYNGEE. The CDR3 is CASSVEQAAGNTIYF. The DNA for the CDR3 is TGTGCCAGCAGCGTAGAACAGGCGGCTGGAAACACCATATATTTT.

V gene TRBV30 combines with J gene TRBJ1-6; TRBD1 might be the D (6 bases). The CDR3 spans 13 residues. V lost 2 bases and J lost 11, with 13 bases in between. Germline assignment: CDR1 GTSNPN and CDR2 SVGIG (reference sequence). CDR3 residues: CAWSLQGATPLHF. Here the CDR3 DNA reads TGTGCCTGGAGTCTACAGGGCGCGACACCCCTCCACTTT.

This clonotype has just a few counts. The chain employs TRBV12-3 or TRBV12-4 and TRBJ1-5; 10 positions match TRBD1. After removal of 6 bases from V and 7 bases from J, the junction contained 12 bases not matched to a gene. The CDR3 consists of 16 residues. Here the CDR3 DNA reads TGTGCCAGCAGCTTATGGGGGACAGGGGCTGGACAGCCCCAGCATTTT. This sequence encodes CASSLWGTGAGQPQHF.

The chain links TRBV24-1 to TRBJ2-1; 8 bases agree with TRBD2. With 4 bases clipped from V and 7 bases from J, the junction kept 8 bases outside the gene matches. Germline V gene lookup returns CDR1 KGHDR and CDR2 SFDVKD. The CDR3 contains 15 residues. The DNA for the CDR3 is TGTGCCACCAGTGAGTCCGGGAGGGGTGGAAATGAGCAGTTCTTC. Translating gives CATSESGRGGNEQFF.

V gene TRBV13 combines with J gene TRBJ2-3; D could derive from TRBD1 or TRBD2 (6 bases each). The length of the CDR3 is 15 residues. Trimming stripped 5 bases from V and 1 base from J, with 13 bases between. Germline assignment: CDR1 PRHDT and CDR2 FYEKMQ (reference sequence). The CDR3 sequence is CASSPTGAGTDTQYF. For the CDR3, the DNA is TGTGCCAGCAGCCCCACGGGGGCGGGCACAGATACGCAGTATTTT.

This clonotype was observed a handful of times. This chain uses TRBV5-1 with TRBJ2-3; D tentatively reads TRBD1 or TRBD2 (5 bases each). CDR1 SGHRS and CDR2 YFSETQ come from the germline V gene. V was shortened by 7 bases and J by 4 bases, with 16 bases between the two germline ends. The CDR3 runs 14 residues. The CDR3 reads CASSGPSAADTQYF. CDR3 sequence (DNA): TGCGCCAGCTCGGGGCCTTCGGCGGCAGATACGCAGTATTTT.

V usage is TRBV6-5 and J usage is TRBJ2-1; D gene uncertain. Germline V gene sequence: CDR1 MNHEY, CDR2 SVGAGI. The CDR3 sequence is 15 residues long. Deletions cut 8 bases from V and 1 base from J, with 15 bases between. The CDR3 coding sequence is TGTGCCAGCTCCAGGACGCCTACTTCCTACAATGAGCAGTTCTTC. Translation gives CASSRTPTSYNEQFF.